This T cell receptor beta chain was sequenced in a study of T-cell memory formation after mild COVID-19. Study-wide results and caveats: Whether second-wave clones peaking at day 37 were SARS-CoV-2 specific went unconfirmed.

Worth noting for this clonotype: As yet, its antigen is unknown.

CDR3 length equals 14 residues. From germline, CDR1 is SGHRS and CDR2 YFSETQ. Trimming pared 4 bases from V and 1 base from J, leaving 11 bases between. Libraries for TCRalpha and TCRbeta carried sample barcodes and unique molecular identifiers via 5'RACE. Via MiXCR, TCRdb re-called the 5' RACE reads, giving one row per CDR3 protein. Counted here are a few hundred thousand distinct CDR3 sequences, approximately 22% occurring once; the ten biggest clones make up 21%. Input material: PBMCs or a T cell subset sorted from them (not recorded which). The TCR sequence derives from a man aged 18 to 30 who had mild COVID-19 (a few samples of this study predate the infection). Cell type and time point are not known. The chain employs TRBV5-1 and TRBJ2-5; tentative D call: TRBD2 (6 bases). The DNA for the CDR3 is TGCGCCAGCAGCCCGGGAGCGGTCCAAGAGACCCAGTACTTC. This codes for CASSPGAVQETQYF.